This T cell receptor (beta chain) was captured in a study of cytomegalovirus exposure and HLA in healthy donors. Study-wide findings and caveats: A few chains linked to CMV were shown in vitro to be specific for CMV antigens. Reportedly, cytomegalovirus status was diagnosed with high sensitivity and specificity.

This clone was seen a few times. Its antigen is currently unknown. Here immunoSEQ multiplex PCR was the method, and the copy in TCRdb shows in-frame clones only, minus some. The sample lists a few hundred thousand clones, approximately 83% occurring once. The CDR3 extends over 13 amino acids. V shed 2 bases and J shed 2 bases, with 6 bases lying between them. CDR1 and CDR2 from the germline V gene are SNHLY and FYNNEI. The chain links TRBV2 to TRBJ1-2; D is unclear. Sequences were obtained from PBMCs. The origin of this receptor is a woman in her 30s in good health and CMV-seropositive. The CDR3 nucleotides read TGTGCCAGCAGTGAACCTGGGAACTATGGCTACACCTTC. Its translation: CASSEPGNYGYTF.